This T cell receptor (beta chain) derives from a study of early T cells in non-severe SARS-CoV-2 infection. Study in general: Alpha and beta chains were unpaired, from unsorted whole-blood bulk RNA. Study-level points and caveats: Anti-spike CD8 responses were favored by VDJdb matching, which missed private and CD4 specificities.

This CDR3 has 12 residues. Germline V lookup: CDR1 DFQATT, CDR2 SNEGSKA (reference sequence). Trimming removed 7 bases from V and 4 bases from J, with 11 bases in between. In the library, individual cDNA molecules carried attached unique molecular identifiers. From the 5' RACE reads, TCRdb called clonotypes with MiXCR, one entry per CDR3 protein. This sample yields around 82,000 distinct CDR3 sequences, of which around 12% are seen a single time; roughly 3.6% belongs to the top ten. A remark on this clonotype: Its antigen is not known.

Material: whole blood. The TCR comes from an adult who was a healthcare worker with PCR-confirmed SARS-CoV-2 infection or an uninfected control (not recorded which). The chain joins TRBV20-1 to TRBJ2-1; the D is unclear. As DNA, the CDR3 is TGCAGTGGACGGCGGTCTTACAATGAGCAGTTCTTC. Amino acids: CSGRRSYNEQFF.